This paragraph covers one TCR beta chain sequence. This clone was observed many times. Its antigen specificity is not known. Per-base quality was not reported, and no clone a single base away is much larger than it. The same CDR3 also results from other DNA sequences found in this sample. The CDR3 numbers 12 residues from cysteine through phenylalanine. Just the 36-base CDR3 DNA is kept, in frame starting at base 1. The germline V gene provides CDR1 SQVTM and CDR2 ANQGSEA. The V end gives up 5 bases and the J end 5 bases, leaving 0 bases in the junction not matched to a gene. The immunoSEQ Assay, a bias-controlled multiplex PCR, was used to amplify TCRbeta CDR3 regions from genomic DNA. As for how the authors treated the data: The number of nucleated cells in each sample was estimated by amplification of reference gene primers within the assay. Sequence reads were collapsed and filtered to measure the absolute abundance of every unique TCRbeta CDR3 rearrangement. For each sample, productive Simpson clonality was calculated as the square root of Simpson's diversity index over productive rearrangements. TCRdb took this table from immuneACCESS and kept in-frame rearrangements with V and J called. Such tables lack part of the clones; where checked against another copy, unresolved V genes explain under half of the gap, and the rest is unexplained. Clonal size and the V and J genes are those of that table, whereas D and trimming came from the DNA. The sample has roughly 450,000 clones on record, less than 95% of them singletons. The ten largest make up 0.6% of the sample.

Participants in the prospective study were aged roughly 18 to 95 years, lived in 20 to 30 United States geographic areas, and enrolled through a virtual design. To assign participants to cohorts, the prospective study relied on clinical history that participants themselves reported in a screening survey and a study questionnaire. ImmuneRACE Cohort 3 recovered participants were defined by two consecutive negative NP/OP PCR tests, healthcare professional clearance, or symptom resolution. In the prospective study, mobile phlebotomists collected whole blood, serum and a nasopharyngeal or oropharyngeal swab from each participant. Participants in the prospective study had the option to provide additional blood draws and questionnaires over a roughly 2-month period. Before DNA extraction, blood samples from the prospective study were shipped at room temperature or frozen. The data derive from a study of blood T cell repertoires in COVID-19 (dated by TCRdb to about 2020). Looking at the study overall: Samples covering the acute and convalescent phases of COVID-19 were provided by collaborators in the United States, Italy and Spain. The prospective study material was composed of cDNA or gDNA derived from T cells, B-cell-depleted T cells, or PBMCs. A de-identified subject ID, COVID-19 status, age in years and sex were almost always included in the sample metadata. Subjects who had been exposed to COVID-19, were actively infected with it, or had recovered from it provided the deeply sampled blood TCRbeta repertoires that made up the dataset. HLA class I and class II types, where available, came from metadata supplied by the sample provider rather than from assay-based typing. The repertoires were released in a freely available public database meant as a resource for research on the immune response to SARS-CoV-2. The samples were drawn from two sources: the first 160 participants of the ongoing ImmuneRACE study, and 950 to 1,500 subjects contributed by 6 global collaborators.

What the authors observed across the whole study: Clinical and demographic metadata were provided uncurated, with the amount varying by source and participant.

The receptor chain draws on TRBV29-1 and TRBJ2-5; TRBD2 matches 12 bases in the middle. Sample: PBMCs or T cells enriched from blood (not recorded which). This receptor was identified in a young man who had recovered from COVID-19. The CDR3 protein: CSVLAGGETQYF. The base sequence is TGCAGCGTTCTAGCGGGGGGGGAGACCCAGTACTTC.